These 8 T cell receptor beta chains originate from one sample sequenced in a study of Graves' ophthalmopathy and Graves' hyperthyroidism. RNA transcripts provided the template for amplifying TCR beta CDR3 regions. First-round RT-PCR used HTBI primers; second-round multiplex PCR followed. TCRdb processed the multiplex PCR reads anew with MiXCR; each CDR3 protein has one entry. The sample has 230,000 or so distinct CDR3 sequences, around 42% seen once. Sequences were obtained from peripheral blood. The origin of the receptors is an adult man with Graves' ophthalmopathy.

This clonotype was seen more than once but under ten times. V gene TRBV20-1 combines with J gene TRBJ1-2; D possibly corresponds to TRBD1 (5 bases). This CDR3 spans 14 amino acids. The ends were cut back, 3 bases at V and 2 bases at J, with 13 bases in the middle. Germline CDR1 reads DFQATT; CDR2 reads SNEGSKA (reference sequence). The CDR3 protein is CSARGGDWNYGYTF. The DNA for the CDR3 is TGCAGTGCTAGGGGGGGAGACTGGAACTATGGCTACACCTTC.

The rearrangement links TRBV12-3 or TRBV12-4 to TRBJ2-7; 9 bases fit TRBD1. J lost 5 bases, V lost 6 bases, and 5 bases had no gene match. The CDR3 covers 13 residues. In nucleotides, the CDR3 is TGTGCCAGCAGAAAGGGACAGGGTGACGAGCAGTACTTC. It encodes CASRKGQGDEQYF.

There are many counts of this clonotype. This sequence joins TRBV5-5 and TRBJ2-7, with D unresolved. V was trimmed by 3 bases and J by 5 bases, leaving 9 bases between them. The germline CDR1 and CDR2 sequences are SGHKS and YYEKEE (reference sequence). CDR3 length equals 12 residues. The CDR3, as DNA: TGTGCCAGCAGCTCATGGGGTCACGAGCAGTACTTC. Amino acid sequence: CASSSWGHEQYF.

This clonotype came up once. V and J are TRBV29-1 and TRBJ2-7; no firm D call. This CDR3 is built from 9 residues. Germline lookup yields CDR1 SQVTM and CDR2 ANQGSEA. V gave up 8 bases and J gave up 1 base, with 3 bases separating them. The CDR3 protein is CSSSYEQYF. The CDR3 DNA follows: TGCAGCTCTTCCTACGAGCAGTACTTC.

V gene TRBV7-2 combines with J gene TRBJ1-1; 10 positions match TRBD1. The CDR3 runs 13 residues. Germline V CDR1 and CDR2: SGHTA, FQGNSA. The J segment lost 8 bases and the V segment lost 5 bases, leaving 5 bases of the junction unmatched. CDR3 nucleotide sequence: TGTGCCAGCAGCCCCGACAGGGGGCGAGAAGCTTTCTTT. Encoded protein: CASSPDRGREAFF.

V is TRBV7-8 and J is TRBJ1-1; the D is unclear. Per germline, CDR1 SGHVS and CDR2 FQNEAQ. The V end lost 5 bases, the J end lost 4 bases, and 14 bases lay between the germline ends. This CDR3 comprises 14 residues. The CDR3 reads CASSPPPLSTEAFF. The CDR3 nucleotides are TGTGCCAGCAGCCCCCCCCCGCTGTCCACTGAAGCTTTCTTT. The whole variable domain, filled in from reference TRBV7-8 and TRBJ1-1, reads GAGVSQSPRYKVAKRGQDVALRCDPISGHVSLFWYQQALGQGPEFLTYFQNEAQLDKSGLPSDRFFAERPEGSVSTLKIQRTQQEDSAVYLCASSPPPLSTEAFFGQGTRLTVV.

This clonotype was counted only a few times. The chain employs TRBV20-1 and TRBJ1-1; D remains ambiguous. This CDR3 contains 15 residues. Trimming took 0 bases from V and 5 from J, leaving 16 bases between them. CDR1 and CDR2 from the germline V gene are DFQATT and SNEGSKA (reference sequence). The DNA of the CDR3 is TGCAGTGCTAGAGATTTTATTGGCGCGGGGACTGAAGCTTTCTTT. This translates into CSARDFIGAGTEAFF.

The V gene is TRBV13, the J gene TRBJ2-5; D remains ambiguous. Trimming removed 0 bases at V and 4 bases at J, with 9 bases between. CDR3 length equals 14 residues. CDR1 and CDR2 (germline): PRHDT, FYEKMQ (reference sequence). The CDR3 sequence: CASSLGWARETQYF. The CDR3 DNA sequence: TGTGCCAGCAGCTTAGGCTGGGCTCGAGAGACCCAGTACTTC.